This TCR beta chain originates from a study of T cell repertoires in cytomegalovirus infection. Turning to the study itself: Peptides in the study included HLA-C-restricted and HLA-B-restricted CMV epitopes. Carrying CMV and the relevant HLA type showed in public TCR beta signatures. Study results and limitations: Dominating the ex vivo response were TCR beta clonotypes that were CMV-specific and HLA-C-restricted. CMV carriers having the relevant HLA were flagged by cumulative public TCR beta family frequency.

From germline, CDR1 is MGHRA and CDR2 YSYEKL. CDR3 length: 14 residues. Trimming pared 7 bases from V and 2 bases from J, leaving 15 bases between. This clonotype was seen a few times. Its cognate antigen is unknown. MiXCR was run by TCRdb on the reads, yielding one entry per CDR3 protein. This table holds some 130,000 distinct CDR3 sequences, 25% to 35% found once. The sequencing here drew on CD8+ T cells from cultured PBMCs, taken from culture after CMV antigen stimulation. This TCR came from a human donor in good health (CMV status not recorded). Some clones in this sample may be carry-over from other donors' samples. The chain uses TRBV4-1 and TRBJ2-7, with no clear D. The DNA for the CDR3 is TGCGCCAGCACCACCAAGACTGGGGCCTACGAGCAGTACTTC. This sequence encodes CASTTKTGAYEQYF.